The subject of this entry is one T cell receptor beta chain. What it binds is not known. Through a sample-barcoded 5' primer and a J-beta primer mix, a second PCR was run for about 6 to 11 cycles. Every molecule of cDNA carried a tag from a template-switch adaptor with 12 random nucleotides. At least 2.5 million CDR3-containing paired-end reads were obtained per sample. Each CDR3 protein gets one entry after TCRdb re-called the 5' RACE reads with MiXCR. The table records roughly 800,000 distinct CDR3 sequences, 58% of them present only once. This sample stems from a study of blood T cells in healthy people across ages. At the level of the study: With template switching, about one barcoded beta molecule was captured per two T cells. Points from the study as a whole: Older age went with lower TCR beta diversity per million T cells, in a roughly linear way.

The TCR originated in a man aged 30-40 years in good health. Input material: blood.

CDR3 sequence: CCGKRDSDYEQYF. In DNA, the CDR3 is TGCTGCGGGAAACGGGACAGCGACTACGAGCAGTACTTC. The rearrangement links TRBV29-1 to TRBJ2-7; D is perhaps TRBD1 (7 bases). Germline-derived CDR1 and CDR2 are SQVTM and ANQGSEA. The CDR3 totals 13 residues.